These 20 T cell receptor beta chains share one sample of origin, sequenced in a study of blood T cell repertoires in COVID-19. The table came from immunoSEQ multiplex PCR; TCRdb's copy has only in-frame clones and leaves some out. The data contain some 250,000 clones, roughly 86% of them singletons. What was sequenced was peripheral blood. The receptor source for this set is a human donor in a cohort sampled during active COVID-19.

The chain carries TRBV28 and TRBJ2-5; TRBD2 matches 8 bases. Germline-derived CDR1 and CDR2 are MDHEN and SYDVKM. The trim removed 5 bases at V and 5 bases at J, leaving 13 bases unmatched. This CDR3 is 16 amino acids long. The CDR3 sequence: CASSHPGGGGYETQYF. CDR3 nucleotide sequence: TGTGCCAGCAGTCACCCGGGAGGGGGGGGCTATGAGACCCAGTACTTC. The full variable domain, completed using reference TRBV28 and TRBJ2-5, is DVKVTQSSRYLVKRTGEKVFLECVQDMDHENMFWYRQDPGLGLRLIYFSYDVKMKEKGDIPEGYSVSREKKERFSLILESASTNQTSMYLCASSHPGGGGYETQYFGPGTRLLVL.

The J gene is TRBJ1-2, the V gene TRBV25-1; a possible D gene is TRBD1 (5 bases). The germline gives CDR1 MGHDK, CDR2 SYGVNS. The CDR3 totals 15 residues. Deletions cut 1 base from V and 6 bases from J, with 15 bases between. The CDR3 region is CASSEFNQGSDGYTF. Here the CDR3 DNA reads TGTGCCAGCAGTGAATTTAATCAGGGATCAGATGGCTACACCTTC.

This clone was recorded only once. The V and J genes are TRBV7-8 and TRBJ2-7; 9 nucleotides line up with TRBD2. Germline CDR1 and CDR2: SGHVS and FQNEAQ. V trimming: 6 bases; J trimming: 1 base; junction bases outside the gene matches: 4. The CDR3 has 14 amino acids. The CDR3 is CASRWAGGSYEQYF. The DNA of the CDR3 is TGTGCCAGCAGATGGGCGGGAGGGTCCTACGAGCAGTACTTC.

V gene TRBV5-6 combines with J gene TRBJ2-4; 7 bases align to TRBD1. Germline CDR1 SGHDT, CDR2 YYEEEE. The CDR3 sequence is 17 residues long. The V and J ends lost 4 bases and 4 bases, in that order; junction bases with no gene match: 14. Here the CDR3 DNA reads TGTGCCAGCAGCCCCAATACCCCTTGGACAGGAAAAAACATTCAGTACTTC. This encodes CASSPNTPWTGKNIQYF.

The chain's CDR3 is CASSLAADYEQYF. DNA of the CDR3: TGTGCCAGCAGCTTAGCGGCGGACTACGAGCAGTACTTC. The rearrangement joins TRBV7-2 to TRBJ2-7; no clear D gene. CDR1 SGHTA and CDR2 FQGNSA come from the germline V gene. CDR3 length: 13 residues. V lost 0 bases to trimming and J lost 3 bases, with 6 bases between them.

The chain employs TRBV10-1 and TRBJ2-7, with a weak D call TRBD1 (6 bases). Trimming took 2 bases from V and 0 from J, leaving 11 bases between them. The CDR3 sequence is 15 residues long. Germline assignment: CDR1 WNHNN and CDR2 SYGVQD (reference sequence). CDR3 DNA sequence: TGCGCCAGCAGTGAGATGACAGGCAGCTCCTACGAGCAGTACTTC. It translates to CASSEMTGSSYEQYF.

The chain links TRBV11-2 to TRBJ1-1; D is perhaps TRBD1 (5 bases). CDR3 length: 16 amino acids. The V end lost 1 base, the J end lost 4 bases, and 16 bases lay between the germline ends. In germline, CDR1 is SGHAT, CDR2 FQNNGV. The CDR3 DNA follows: TGTGCCAGCAGCTTAGTGTCTCGGCAGGGCGGCACTGAAGCTTTCTTT. It translates to CASSLVSRQGGTEAFF.

The chain uses TRBV27 and TRBJ2-3; no clear D. The CDR3 runs 15 residues. The germline V and J ends were trimmed by 1 base and 2 bases, with 10 bases remaining between them. Germline values: CDR1 MNHEY, CDR2 SMNVEV (reference sequence). The CDR3 coding sequence is TGTGCCAGCAGTTTATTTGGCGGCTACACAGATACGCAGTATTTT. Translated, it gives CASSLFGGYTDTQYF.

The chain is built from TRBV9 and TRBJ1-4; no reliable D call. CDR3 size: 13 residues. Germline V gene sequence: CDR1 SGDLS, CDR2 YYNGEE. V lost 0 bases and J 8 bases, leaving 8 bases between the germline ends. The CDR3 loop reads CASSVDSTEKLFF. DNA for the CDR3: TGTGCCAGCAGCGTAGACTCTACGGAAAAACTGTTTTTT.

The V gene is TRBV2, the J gene TRBJ1-4; D perhaps matches TRBD1 (6 bases). The CDR3 loop spans 17 amino acids. The germline V and J ends were trimmed by 6 bases and 7 bases, with 24 bases remaining between them. Germline V gene sequence: CDR1 SNHLY, CDR2 FYNNEI. The CDR3 is CASRRSISGEFGEKLFF. The CDR3 bases are TGTGCCAGCAGGCGATCCATCTCAGGGGAGTTCGGTGAAAAACTGTTTTTT.

The rearrangement joins TRBV10-2 to TRBJ1-6; 12 bases fit TRBD1. Germline V gene data show CDR1 as WSHSY and CDR2 as SAAADI. V lost 4 bases and J lost 1; bases outside the gene matches: 5. The CDR3 loop spans 18 amino acids. CDR3 DNA sequence: TGCGCCAGCAGTGCGGGACAGGGGGCGTATTCCTATAATTCACCCCTCCACTTT. This encodes CASSAGQGAYSYNSPLHF.

The V call is TRBV4-2, the J call TRBJ2-7, with 9 bases matching TRBD2. This CDR3 has 16 amino acids. Germline V gene data show CDR1 as LGHNA and CDR2 as YNFKEQ. Trimming took 2 bases from V and 2 from J; bases not matched to a gene: 7. CDR3 bases: TGTGCCAGCAGCCAACCTATCCGCGGGAGGGCCTACGAGCAGTACTTC. Translated: CASSQPIRGRAYEQYF.

The rearrangement links TRBV18 to TRBJ1-4; D gene unclear. Trimming took off 3 bases at V and 8 bases at J, with 10 bases between the two ends. From germline, CDR1 is KGHSH and CDR2 LQKENI. This CDR3 contains 13 residues. CDR3 in amino acids: CASSPSGGEKLFF. The CDR3, as DNA: TGTGCCAGCTCACCTTCGGGTGGGGAAAAACTGTTTTTT.

The rearrangement uses TRBV6-5 and TRBJ1-3; D is ambiguous. The CDR3 sequence is 13 residues long. In germline, CDR1 is MNHEY, CDR2 SVGAGI. V was cut by 5 bases and J by 0 bases, with 5 bases left in between. CDR3 nucleotide sequence: TGTGCCAGCAGTCTATCCTCTGGAAACACCATATATTTT. It yields the protein CASSLSSGNTIYF.

The CDR3 DNA sequence: TGTGCCAGCTCACCACCGGGAGGCGAGACCCAGTACTTC. It is translated as CASSPPGGETQYF. The chain links TRBV18 to TRBJ2-5, with D maybe TRBD2 (6 bases). The germline gives CDR1 KGHSH, CDR2 LQKENI. The CDR3 consists of 13 residues. V was shortened by 0 bases and J by 5 bases, with 7 bases between the two germline ends.

This clone was detected only a few times. The chain uses TRBV30 and TRBJ2-1, with TRBD1 identical over 11 bases. The CDR3 contains 12 residues. Trimming cost V 5 bases and J 12 bases; bases outside gene matches: 6. Germline V lookup: CDR1 GTSNPN, CDR2 SVGIG (reference sequence). The CDR3 DNA reads as TGTGCCTGGGACGGGACAGGGGGGTCGCAGTTCTTC. Translated, it gives CAWDGTGGSQFF.

CDR3 protein: CASSETTAGVYEQYF. DNA for the CDR3: TGTGCCAGCAGTGAAACTACAGCGGGGGTTTACGAGCAGTACTTC. The J gene is TRBJ2-7, the V gene TRBV2; 8 bases line up with TRBD2. Germline CDR1 SNHLY, CDR2 FYNNEI. With 2 bases clipped from V and 4 bases from J, the junction kept 7 bases outside the gene matches. The CDR3 runs 15 residues. Variable domain in full (rest from reference TRBV2 and TRBJ2-7): EPEVTQTPSHQVTQMGQEVILRCVPISNHLYFYWYRQILGQKVEFLVSFYNNEISEKSEIFDDQFSVERPDGSNFTLKIRSTKLEDSAMYFCASSETTAGVYEQYFGPGTRLTVT.

Only a few counts were recorded for this clone. The chain has TRBV14 and TRBJ1-1, with 8 bases lining up with TRBD1. CDR3 length: 13 amino acids. Germline trimming cut 4 bases from V and 3 bases from J; bases unmatched to any gene: 1. CDR1 SGHDN and CDR2 FVKESK come from the germline V gene. The CDR3 loop is CASSLRGHTEAFF. The CDR3 nucleotides are TGTGCCAGCAGCCTCAGGGGGCACACTGAAGCTTTCTTT. The full variable domain, with the rest looked up from reference TRBV14 and TRBJ1-1, is EAGVTQFPSHSVIEKGQTVTLRCDPISGHDNLYWYRRVMGKEIKFLLHFVKESKQDESGMPNNRFLAERTGGTYSTLKVQPAELEDSGVYFCASSLRGHTEAFFGQGTRLTVV.

The J gene is TRBJ1-1, the V gene TRBV4-3; D is possibly TRBD1 (6 bases). Germline CDR1 and CDR2: LGHNA and YSLEER. The CDR3 runs 18 residues. V was pared by 1 base and J by 8 bases, with 26 bases between. CDR3 DNA sequence: TGCGCCAGCAGCCAAGGATTCCCCCACGAGCAGGGGAAAGTGGAAGCTTTCTTT. Its translation: CASSQGFPHEQGKVEAFF.

The rearrangement joins TRBV5-1 to TRBJ2-5; 8 bases are shared with TRBD2. The CDR3 has 14 amino acids. Per the germline V gene, CDR1 is SGHRS and CDR2 is YFSETQ. With 2 bases clipped from V and 7 bases from J, the junction kept 7 bases outside the gene matches. The CDR3 is CASSFAQAGGTQYF. For the CDR3, the DNA is TGCGCCAGCAGCTTTGCACAGGCGGGGGGGACCCAGTACTTC.